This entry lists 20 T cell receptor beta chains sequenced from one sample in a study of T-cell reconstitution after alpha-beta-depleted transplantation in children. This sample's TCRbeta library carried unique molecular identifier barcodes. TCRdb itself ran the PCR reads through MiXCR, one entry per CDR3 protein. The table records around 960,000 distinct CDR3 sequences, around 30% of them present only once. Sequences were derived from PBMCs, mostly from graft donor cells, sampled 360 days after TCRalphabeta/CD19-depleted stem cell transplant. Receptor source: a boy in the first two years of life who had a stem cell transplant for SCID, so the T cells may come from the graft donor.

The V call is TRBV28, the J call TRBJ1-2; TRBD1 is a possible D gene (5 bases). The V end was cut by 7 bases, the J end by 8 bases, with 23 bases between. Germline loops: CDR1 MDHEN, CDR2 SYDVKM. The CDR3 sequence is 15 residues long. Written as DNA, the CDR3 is TGTGCCAGCACCCTATCAGGGACCGGGGAATCGGGCTACACCTTC. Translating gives CASTLSGTGESGYTF.

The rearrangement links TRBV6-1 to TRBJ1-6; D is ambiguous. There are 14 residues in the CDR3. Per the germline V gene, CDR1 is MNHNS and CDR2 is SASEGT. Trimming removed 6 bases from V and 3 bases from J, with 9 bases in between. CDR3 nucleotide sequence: TGTGCCAGCAGCGGACGTTTCTATAATTCACCCCTCCACTTT. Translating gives CASSGRFYNSPLHF.

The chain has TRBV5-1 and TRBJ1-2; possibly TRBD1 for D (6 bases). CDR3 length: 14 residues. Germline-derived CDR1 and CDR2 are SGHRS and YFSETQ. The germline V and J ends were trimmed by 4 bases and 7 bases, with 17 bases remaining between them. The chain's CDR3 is CASSSSTGLGGYTF. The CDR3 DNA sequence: TGCGCCAGCAGCAGCTCGACAGGCTTGGGTGGCTACACCTTC.

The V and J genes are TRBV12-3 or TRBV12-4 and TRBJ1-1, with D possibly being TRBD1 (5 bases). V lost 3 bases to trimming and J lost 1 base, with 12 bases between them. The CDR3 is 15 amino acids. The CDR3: CASSLWVQANTEAFF. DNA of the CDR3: TGTGCCAGCAGTTTGTGGGTACAGGCGAACACTGAAGCTTTCTTT.

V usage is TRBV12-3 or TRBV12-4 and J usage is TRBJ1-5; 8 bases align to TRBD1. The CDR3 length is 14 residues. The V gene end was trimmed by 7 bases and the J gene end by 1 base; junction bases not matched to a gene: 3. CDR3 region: CASIRTGSNQPQHF. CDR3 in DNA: TGTGCCAGCATCAGGACAGGGAGCAATCAGCCCCAGCATTTT.

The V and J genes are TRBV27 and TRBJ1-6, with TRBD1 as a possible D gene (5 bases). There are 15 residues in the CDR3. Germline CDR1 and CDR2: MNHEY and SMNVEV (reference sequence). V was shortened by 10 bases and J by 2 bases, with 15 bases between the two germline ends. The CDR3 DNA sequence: TGTGCCACTGCCCACCAACAGGCCTATAATTCACCCCTCCACTTT. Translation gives CATAHQQAYNSPLHF.

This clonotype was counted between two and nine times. The DNA for the CDR3 is TGTGCCAGCGCGACAGCTTGGAACACTGAAGCTTTCTTT. Protein: CASATAWNTEAFF. The J gene is TRBJ1-1, the V gene TRBV12-3 or TRBV12-4, with D possibly being TRBD1 (5 bases). V dropped 8 bases and J dropped 1 base, with 11 bases sitting between them. The CDR3 loop spans 13 amino acids.

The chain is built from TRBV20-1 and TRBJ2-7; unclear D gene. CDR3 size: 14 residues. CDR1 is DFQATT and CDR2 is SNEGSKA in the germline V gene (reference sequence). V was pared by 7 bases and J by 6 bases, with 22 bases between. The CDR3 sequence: CSGQEGRILGEQYF. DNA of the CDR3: TGCAGTGGCCAGGAAGGTCGGATTCTTGGCGAGCAGTACTTC.

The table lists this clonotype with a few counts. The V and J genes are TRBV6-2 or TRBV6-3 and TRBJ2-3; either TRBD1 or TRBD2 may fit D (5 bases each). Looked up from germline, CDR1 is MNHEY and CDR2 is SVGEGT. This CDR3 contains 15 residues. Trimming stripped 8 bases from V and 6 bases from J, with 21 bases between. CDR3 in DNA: TGTGCCAGCCGTAGTTGGGGACCTCAAGTGGATACGCAGTATTTT. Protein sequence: CASRSWGPQVDTQYF.

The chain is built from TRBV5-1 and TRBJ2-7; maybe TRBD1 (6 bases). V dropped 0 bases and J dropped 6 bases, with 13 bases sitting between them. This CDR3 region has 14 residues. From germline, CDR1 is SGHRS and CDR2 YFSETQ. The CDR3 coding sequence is TGCGCCAGCAGCTTGGCTGGGGGCGGCAGCGAGCAGTACTTC. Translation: CASSLAGGGSEQYF.

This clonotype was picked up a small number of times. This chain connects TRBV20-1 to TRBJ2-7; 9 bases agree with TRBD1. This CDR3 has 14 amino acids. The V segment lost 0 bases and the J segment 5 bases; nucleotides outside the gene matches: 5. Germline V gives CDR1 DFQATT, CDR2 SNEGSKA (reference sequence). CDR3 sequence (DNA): TGCAGTGCTAGAGATTGGGGACAGGGCCACGAGCAGTACTTC. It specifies CSARDWGQGHEQYF.

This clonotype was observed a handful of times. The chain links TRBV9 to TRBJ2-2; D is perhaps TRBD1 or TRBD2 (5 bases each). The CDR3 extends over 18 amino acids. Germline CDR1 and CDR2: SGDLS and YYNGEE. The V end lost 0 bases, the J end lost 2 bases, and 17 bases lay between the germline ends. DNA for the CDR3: TGTGCCAGCAGCGTAGCTGGGACCTATTTGCCCAACACCGGGGAGCTGTTTTTT. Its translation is CASSVAGTYLPNTGELFF.

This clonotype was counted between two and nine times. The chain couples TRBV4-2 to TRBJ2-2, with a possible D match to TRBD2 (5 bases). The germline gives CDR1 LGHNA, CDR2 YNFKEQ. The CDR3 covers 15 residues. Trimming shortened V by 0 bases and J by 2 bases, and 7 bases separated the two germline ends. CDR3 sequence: CASSQDRDNTGELFF. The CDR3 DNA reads TGTGCCAGCAGCCAAGATCGGGATAACACCGGGGAGCTGTTTTTT.

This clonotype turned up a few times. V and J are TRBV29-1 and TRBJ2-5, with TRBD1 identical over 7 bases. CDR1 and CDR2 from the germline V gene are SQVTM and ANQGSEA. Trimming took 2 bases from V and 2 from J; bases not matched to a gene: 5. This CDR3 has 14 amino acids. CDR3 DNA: TGCAGCGTTGAACCGGGGACAGATCAAGAGACCCAGTACTTC. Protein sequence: CSVEPGTDQETQYF.

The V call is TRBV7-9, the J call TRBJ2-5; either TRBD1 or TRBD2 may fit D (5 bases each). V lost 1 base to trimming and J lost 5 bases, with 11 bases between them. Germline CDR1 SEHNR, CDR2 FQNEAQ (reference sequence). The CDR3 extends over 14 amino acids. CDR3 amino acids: CASSLGFREETQYF. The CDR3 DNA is TGTGCCAGCAGCTTAGGTTTCAGGGAGGAGACCCAGTACTTC.

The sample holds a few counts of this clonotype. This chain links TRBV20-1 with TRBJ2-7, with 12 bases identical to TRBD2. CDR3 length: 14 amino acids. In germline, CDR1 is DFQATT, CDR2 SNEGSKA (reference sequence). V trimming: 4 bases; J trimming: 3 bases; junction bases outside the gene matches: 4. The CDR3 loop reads CSAIGTSGYYEQYF. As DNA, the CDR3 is TGCAGTGCTATCGGGACTAGCGGGTACTACGAGCAGTACTTC.

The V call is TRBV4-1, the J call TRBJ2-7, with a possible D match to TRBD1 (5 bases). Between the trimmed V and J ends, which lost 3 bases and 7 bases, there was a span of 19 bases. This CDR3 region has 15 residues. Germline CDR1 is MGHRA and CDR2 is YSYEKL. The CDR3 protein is CASSQTTEEGWEQYF. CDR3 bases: TGCGCCAGCAGCCAGACGACAGAGGAAGGTTGGGAGCAGTACTTC.

The CDR3 sequence is CASSPRTDLSNQPQHF. The CDR3 bases are TGTGCCAGCAGCCCCAGGACAGACCTATCTAATCAGCCCCAGCATTTT. J is TRBJ1-5 and V is TRBV7-2; D perhaps matches TRBD1 (6 bases). In germline, CDR1 is SGHTA, CDR2 FQGNSA. The V end lost 5 bases, the J end lost 4 bases, and 18 bases lay between the germline ends. This CDR3 is 16 amino acids long.

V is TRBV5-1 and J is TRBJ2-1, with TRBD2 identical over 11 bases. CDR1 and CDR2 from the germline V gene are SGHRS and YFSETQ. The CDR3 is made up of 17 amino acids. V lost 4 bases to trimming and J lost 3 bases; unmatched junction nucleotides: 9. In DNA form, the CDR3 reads TGCGCCAGCAGCCGTCTAGCGGGGGGCGATCTCTACAATGAGCAGTTCTTC. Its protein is CASSRLAGGDLYNEQFF.

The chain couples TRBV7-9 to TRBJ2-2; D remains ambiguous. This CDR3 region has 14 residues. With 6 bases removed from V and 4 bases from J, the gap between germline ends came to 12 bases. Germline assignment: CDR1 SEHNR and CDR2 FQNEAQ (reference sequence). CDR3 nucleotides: TGTGCCAGCAGTAATCAGGCCGGCACCGGGGAGCTGTTTTTT. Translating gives CASSNQAGTGELFF. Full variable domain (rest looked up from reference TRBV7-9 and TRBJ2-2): DTGVSQNPRHKITKRGQNVTFRCDPISEHNRLYWYRQTLGQGPEFLTYFQNEAQLEKSRLLSDRFSAERPKGSFSTLEIQRTEQGDSAMYLCASSNQAGTGELFFGEGSRLTVL.